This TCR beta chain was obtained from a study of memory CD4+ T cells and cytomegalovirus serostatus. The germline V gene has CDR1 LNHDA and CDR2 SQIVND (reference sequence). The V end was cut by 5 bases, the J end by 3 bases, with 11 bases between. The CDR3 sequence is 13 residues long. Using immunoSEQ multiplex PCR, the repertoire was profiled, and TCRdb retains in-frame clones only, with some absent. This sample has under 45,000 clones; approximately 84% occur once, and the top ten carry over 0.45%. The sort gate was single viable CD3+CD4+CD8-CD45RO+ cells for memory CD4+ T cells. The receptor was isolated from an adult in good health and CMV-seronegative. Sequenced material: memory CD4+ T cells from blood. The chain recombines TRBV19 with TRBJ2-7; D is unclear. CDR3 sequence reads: CASSLRHFYEQYF. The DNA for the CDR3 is TGTGCCAGTAGTCTTAGACACTTCTACGAGCAGTACTTC.